Below, 9 T cell receptor beta chains from the same sample are listed, as sequenced in a study of OX40 agonist ivuxolimab in advanced cancers. Profiled with immunoSEQ multiplex PCR; TCRdb holds only in-frame clones, not every one. This table has 100,000 or so clones, approximately 90% appearing once. Sample: CD4+ or CD8+ T cells sorted from blood, taken in a trial of the OX40 agonist ivuxolimab. The receptors shown here come from an adult with an advanced solid tumor such as melanoma, head and neck, liver or kidney cancer.

The chain couples TRBV7-9 to TRBJ2-1; maybe TRBD2 (5 bases). This CDR3 has 13 residues. Trimming pared 4 bases from V and 15 bases from J, leaving 19 bases between. Looked up from germline, CDR1 is SEHNR and CDR2 is FQNEAQ (reference sequence). CDR3 DNA sequence: TGTGCCAGCAGCTCCCCTCGGGAACCTGTGCCGTTCTTC. It translates to CASSSPREPVPFF.

The V and J genes are TRBV7-6 and TRBJ2-7; weak D call: TRBD2 (6 bases). Per the germline V gene, CDR1 is SGHVS and CDR2 is FNYEAQ. The V gene lost 3 bases and the J gene lost 6 bases, with 15 bases spanning the gap. CDR3 size: 14 residues. The CDR3 region has the DNA TGTGCCAGCAGCTTCCAAGGGCAGGGAGGCGAGCAGTACTTC. Translated, it gives CASSFQGQGGEQYF.

This chain uses TRBV5-1 with TRBJ1-6; D unresolved. Trimming took off 0 bases at V and 6 bases at J, with 13 bases between the two ends. The CDR3 covers 16 residues. The germline gives CDR1 SGHRS, CDR2 YFSETQ. The CDR3 coding sequence is TGCGCCAGCAGCTTGGATGCACGGGCCTCTAATTCACCCCTCCACTTT. Translated, it gives CASSLDARASNSPLHF.

The chain has TRBV4-3 and TRBJ2-1, with unresolved D. This CDR3 is built from 16 residues. V shed 5 bases and J shed 0 bases, with 14 bases lying between them. Per germline, CDR1 LGHNA and CDR2 YSLEER. This CDR3 reads CASSAQSTVSYNEQFF. The CDR3 nucleotides read TGCGCCAGCAGCGCCCAATCAACGGTCTCCTACAATGAGCAGTTCTTC.

This clone was detected once. V and J are TRBV28 and TRBJ1-4; D uncertain. The germline V gene has CDR1 MDHEN and CDR2 SYDVKM. V shed 2 bases and J shed 11 bases, with 18 bases lying between them. This CDR3 comprises 15 residues. CDR3 sequence reads: CASSLVGLQTGKLFF. CDR3 bases: TGTGCCAGCAGTTTAGTCGGGCTGCAGACTGGGAAACTGTTTTTT.

The chain recombines TRBV28 with TRBJ2-1; 9 nucleotides agree with TRBD2. This CDR3 comprises 14 residues. Germline assignment: CDR1 MDHEN and CDR2 SYDVKM. Trimming removed 5 bases from V and 3 bases from J; junction bases left unmatched: 2. CDR3 DNA: TGTGCCAGCAGTCCTAGCGGGAACTACAATGAGCAGTTCTTC. Translating gives CASSPSGNYNEQFF.

This clone was observed once. V gene TRBV5-4 combines with J gene TRBJ1-1; the match to TRBD1 covers 8 bases. The germline CDR1 and CDR2 sequences are SGHNT and YYREEE (reference sequence). V lost 3 bases and J lost 6; bases outside the gene matches: 10. The length of the CDR3 is 15 residues. The CDR3 DNA reads as TGTGCCAGCAGCTACTACCAGGACAGGGCCCCTGAAGCTTTCTTT. Protein sequence: CASSYYQDRAPEAFF.

The chain combines TRBV5-1 with TRBJ1-4; perhaps TRBD1 as D (5 bases). V lost 5 bases and J lost 7, with 12 bases in between. This CDR3 is built from 13 residues. Germline assignment: CDR1 SGHRS and CDR2 YFSETQ. CDR3 amino acids: CASSRGDSEKLFF. CDR3 coding DNA: TGCGCCAGCAGTCGAGGTGACAGTGAAAAACTGTTTTTT. Using reference TRBV5-1 and TRBJ1-4 for the parts outside the CDR3, the full variable domain is KAGVTQTPRYLIKTRGQQVTLSCSPISGHRSVSWYQQTPGQGLQFLFEYFSETQRNKGNFPGRFSGRQFSNSRSEMNVSTLELGDSALYLCASSRGDSEKLFFGSGTQLSVL.

The gene calls are TRBV5-4 and TRBJ2-2; D perhaps matches TRBD2 (5 bases). V dropped 0 bases and J dropped 0 bases, with 9 bases sitting between them. CDR1 and CDR2 from the germline V gene are SGHNT and YYREEE (reference sequence). CDR3 length: 16 residues. CDR3 sequence: CASSLVPGTNTGELFF. The CDR3 bases are TGTGCCAGCAGCTTGGTTCCGGGGACGAACACCGGGGAGCTGTTTTTT.